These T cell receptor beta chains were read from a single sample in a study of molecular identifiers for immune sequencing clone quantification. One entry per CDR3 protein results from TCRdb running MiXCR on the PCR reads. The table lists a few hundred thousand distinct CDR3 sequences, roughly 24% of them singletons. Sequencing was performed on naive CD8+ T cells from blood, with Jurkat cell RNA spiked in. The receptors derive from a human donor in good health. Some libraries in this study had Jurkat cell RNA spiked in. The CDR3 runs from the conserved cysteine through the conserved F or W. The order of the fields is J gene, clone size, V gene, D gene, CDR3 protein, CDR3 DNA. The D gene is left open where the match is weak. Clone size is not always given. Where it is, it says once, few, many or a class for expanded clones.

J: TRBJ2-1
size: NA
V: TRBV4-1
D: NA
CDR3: CASSQVAGSYNEQFF
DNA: TGCGCCAGCAGCCAAGTGGCAGGGTCCTACAATGAGCAGTTCTTC

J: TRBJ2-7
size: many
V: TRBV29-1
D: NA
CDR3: CSVGGQSPYEQYF
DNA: TGCAGCGTGGGGGGACAGAGCCCCTACGAGCAGTACTTC

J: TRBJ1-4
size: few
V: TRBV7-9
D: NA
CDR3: CASSFGIPGELFF
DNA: TGTGCCAGCAGCTTCGGGATCCCAGGGGAACTGTTTTTT

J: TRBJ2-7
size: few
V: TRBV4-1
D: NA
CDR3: CASSQGSGVSYEQYF
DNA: TGCGCCAGCAGCCAAGGCTCGGGAGTATCCTACGAGCAGTACTTC

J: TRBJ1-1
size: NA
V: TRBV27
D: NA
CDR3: CASSLIGMNTEAFF
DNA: TGTGCCAGCAGTTTGATAGGAATGAACACTGAAGCTTTCTTT

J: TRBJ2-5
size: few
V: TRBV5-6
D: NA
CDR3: CASSLGPGGETQYF
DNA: TGTGCCAGCAGCTTGGGACCCGGAGGAGAGACCCAGTACTTC

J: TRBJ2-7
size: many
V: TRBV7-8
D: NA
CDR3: CASSSGLTSSYEQYF
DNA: TGTGCCAGCAGCTCCGGGCTCACGAGCTCCTACGAGCAGTACTTC

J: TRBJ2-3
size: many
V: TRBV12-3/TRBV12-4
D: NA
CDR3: CASSLAMKDTQYF
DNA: TGTGCCAGCAGTTTAGCGATGAAAGATACGCAGTATTTT

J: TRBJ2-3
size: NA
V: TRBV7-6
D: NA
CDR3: CASSLAGWEASPSTDTQYF
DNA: TGTGCCAGCAGCTTAGCAGGGTGGGAGGCCTCCCCTAGCACAGATACGCAGTATTTT

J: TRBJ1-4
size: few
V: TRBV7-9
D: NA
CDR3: CASSPGDTTNEKLFF
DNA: TGTGCCAGCAGCCCCGGAGATACAACTAATGAAAAACTGTTTTTT

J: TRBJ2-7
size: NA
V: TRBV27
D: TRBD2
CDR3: CASSWTSGSAYEQYF
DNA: TGTGCCAGCAGCTGGACTAGCGGGAGTGCCTACGAGCAGTACTTC

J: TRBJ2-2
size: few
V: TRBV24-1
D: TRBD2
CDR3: CATSDWASGNTGELFF
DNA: TGTGCCACCAGTGATTGGGCTAGCGGGAACACCGGGGAGCTGTTTTTT

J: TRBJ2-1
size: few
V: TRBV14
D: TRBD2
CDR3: CASSQHTFLAGDNEQFF
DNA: TGTGCCAGCAGCCAACATACCTTCCTAGCGGGAGACAATGAGCAGTTCTTC

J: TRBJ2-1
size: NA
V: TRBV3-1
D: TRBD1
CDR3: CASSRPGTGPEQFF
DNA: TGTGCCAGCAGCCGTCCCGGGACAGGTCCTGAGCAGTTCTTC

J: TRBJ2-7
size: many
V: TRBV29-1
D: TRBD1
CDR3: CSVVQQGANEQYF
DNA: TGCAGCGTTGTGCAACAGGGGGCGAACGAGCAGTACTTC

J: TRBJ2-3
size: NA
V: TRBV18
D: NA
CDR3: CASSPHGSETDTQYF
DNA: TGTGCCAGCTCACCCCACGGGAGTGAAACAGATACGCAGTATTTT

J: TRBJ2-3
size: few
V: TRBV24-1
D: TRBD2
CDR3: CATSDGLAGGYTDTQYF
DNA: TGTGCCACCAGTGATGGGCTAGCGGGAGGATACACAGATACGCAGTATTTT

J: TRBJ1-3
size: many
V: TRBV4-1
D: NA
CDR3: CASSQGQSSGNTIYF
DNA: TGCGCCAGCAGCCAAGGACAGAGCTCTGGAAACACCATATATTTT

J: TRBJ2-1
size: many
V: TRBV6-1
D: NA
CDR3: CASSERSFNEQFF
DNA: TGTGCCAGCAGTGAAAGGAGCTTCAATGAGCAGTTCTTC

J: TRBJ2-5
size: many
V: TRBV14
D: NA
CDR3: CASSQGELREDQETQYF
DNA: TGTGCCAGCAGCCAAGGAGAATTGCGGGAAGACCAAGAGACCCAGTACTTC

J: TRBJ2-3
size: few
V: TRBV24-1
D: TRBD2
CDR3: CATSASRLAGVGTDTQYF
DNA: TGTGCCACCAGTGCCTCCCGGCTAGCGGGAGTAGGGACAGATACGCAGTATTTT

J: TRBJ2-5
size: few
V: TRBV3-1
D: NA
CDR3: CASSQPHDETQYF
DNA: TGTGCCAGCAGCCAACCGCACGATGAGACCCAGTACTTC